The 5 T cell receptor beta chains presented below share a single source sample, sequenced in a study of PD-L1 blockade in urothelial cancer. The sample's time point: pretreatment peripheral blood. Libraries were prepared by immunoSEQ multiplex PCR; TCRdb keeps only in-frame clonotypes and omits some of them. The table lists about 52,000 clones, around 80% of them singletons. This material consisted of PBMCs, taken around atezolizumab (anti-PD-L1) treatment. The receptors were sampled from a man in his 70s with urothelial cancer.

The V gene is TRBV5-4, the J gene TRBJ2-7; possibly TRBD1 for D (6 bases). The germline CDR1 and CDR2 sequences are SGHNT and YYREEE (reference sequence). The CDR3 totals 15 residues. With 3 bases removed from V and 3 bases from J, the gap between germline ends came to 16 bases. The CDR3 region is CASSSDPGAVYEQYF. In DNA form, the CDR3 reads TGTGCCAGCAGCTCGGACCCAGGGGCAGTCTACGAGCAGTACTTC.

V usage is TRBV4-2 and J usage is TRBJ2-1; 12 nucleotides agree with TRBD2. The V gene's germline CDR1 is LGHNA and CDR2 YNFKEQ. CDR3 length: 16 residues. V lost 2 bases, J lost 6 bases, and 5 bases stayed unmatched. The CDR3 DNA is TGTGCCAGCAGCCAACCCGGACTAGCGGGAATCAATGAGCAGTTCTTC. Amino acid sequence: CASSQPGLAGINEQFF.

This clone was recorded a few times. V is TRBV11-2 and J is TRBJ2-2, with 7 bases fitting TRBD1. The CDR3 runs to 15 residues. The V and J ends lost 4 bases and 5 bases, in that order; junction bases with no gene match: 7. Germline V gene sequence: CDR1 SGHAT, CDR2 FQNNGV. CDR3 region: CASSSQGVVTGELFF. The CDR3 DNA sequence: TGTGCCAGCAGCTCCCAGGGGGTAGTTACCGGGGAGCTGTTTTTT.

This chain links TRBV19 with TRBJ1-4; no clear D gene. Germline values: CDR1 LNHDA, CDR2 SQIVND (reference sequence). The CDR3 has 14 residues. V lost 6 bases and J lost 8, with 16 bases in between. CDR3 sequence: CASSRIGSMEKLFF. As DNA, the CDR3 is TGTGCCAGTAGCAGGATTGGTAGTATGGAAAAACTGTTTTTT. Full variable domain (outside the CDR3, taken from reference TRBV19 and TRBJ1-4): DGGITQSPKYLFRKEGQNVTLSCEQNLNHDAMYWYRQDPGQGLRLIYYSQIVNDFQKGDIAEGYSVSREKKESFPLTVTSAQKNPTAFYLCASSRIGSMEKLFFGSGTQLSVL.

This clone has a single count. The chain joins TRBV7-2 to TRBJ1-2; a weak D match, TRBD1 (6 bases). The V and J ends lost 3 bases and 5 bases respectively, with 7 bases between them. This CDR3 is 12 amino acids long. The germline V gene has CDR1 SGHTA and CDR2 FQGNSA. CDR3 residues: CASSFGQYGYTF. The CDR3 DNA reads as TGTGCCAGCAGCTTCGGACAGTATGGCTACACCTTC.